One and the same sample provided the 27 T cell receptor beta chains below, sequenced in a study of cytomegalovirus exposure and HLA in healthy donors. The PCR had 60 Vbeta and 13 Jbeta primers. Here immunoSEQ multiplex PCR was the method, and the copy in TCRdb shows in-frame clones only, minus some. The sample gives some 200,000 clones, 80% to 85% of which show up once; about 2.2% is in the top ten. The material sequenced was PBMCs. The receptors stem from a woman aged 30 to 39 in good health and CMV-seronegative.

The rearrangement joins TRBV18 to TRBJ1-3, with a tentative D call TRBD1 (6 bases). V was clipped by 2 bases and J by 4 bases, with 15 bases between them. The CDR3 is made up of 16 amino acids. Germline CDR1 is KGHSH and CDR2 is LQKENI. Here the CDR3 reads CASSPSSGGIGNTIYF. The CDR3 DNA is TGTGCCAGCTCACCAAGTTCGGGGGGCATCGGAAACACCATATATTTT.

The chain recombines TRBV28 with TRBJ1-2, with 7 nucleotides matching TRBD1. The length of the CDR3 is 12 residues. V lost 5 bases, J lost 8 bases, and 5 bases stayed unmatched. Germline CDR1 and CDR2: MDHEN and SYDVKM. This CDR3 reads CASSPDRRGYTF. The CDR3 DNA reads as TGTGCCAGCAGTCCGGACAGGCGGGGCTACACCTTC.

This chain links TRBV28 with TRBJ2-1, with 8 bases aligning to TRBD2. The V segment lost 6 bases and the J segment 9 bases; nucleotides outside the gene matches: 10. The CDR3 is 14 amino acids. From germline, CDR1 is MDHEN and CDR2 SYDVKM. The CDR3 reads CASSRAGGGLEQFF. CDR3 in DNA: TGTGCCAGCAGCAGAGCCGGGGGGGGCCTTGAGCAGTTCTTC. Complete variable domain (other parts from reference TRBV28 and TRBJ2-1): DVKVTQSSRYLVKRTGEKVFLECVQDMDHENMFWYRQDPGLGLRLIYFSYDVKMKEKGDIPEGYSVSREKKERFSLILESASTNQTSMYLCASSRAGGGLEQFFGPGTRLTVL.

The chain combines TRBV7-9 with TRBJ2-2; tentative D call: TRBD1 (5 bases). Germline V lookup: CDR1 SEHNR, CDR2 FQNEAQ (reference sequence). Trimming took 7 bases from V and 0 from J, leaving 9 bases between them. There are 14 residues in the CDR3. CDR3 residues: CASKQGTNTGELFF. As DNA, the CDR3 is TGTGCCAGCAAGCAGGGTACGAACACCGGGGAGCTGTTTTTT.

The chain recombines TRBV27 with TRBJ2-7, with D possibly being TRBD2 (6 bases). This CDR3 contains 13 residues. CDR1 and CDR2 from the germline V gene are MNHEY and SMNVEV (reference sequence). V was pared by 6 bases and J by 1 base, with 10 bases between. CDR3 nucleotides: TGTGCCAGCAGCGGGAGTGAGTCCTACGAGCAGTACTTC. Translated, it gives CASSGSESYEQYF.

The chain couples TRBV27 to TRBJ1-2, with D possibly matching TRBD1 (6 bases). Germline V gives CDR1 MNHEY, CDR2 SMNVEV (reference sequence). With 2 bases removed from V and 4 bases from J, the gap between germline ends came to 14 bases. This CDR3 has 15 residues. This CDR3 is CASSLGTPRSYGYTF. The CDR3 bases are TGTGCCAGCAGTTTAGGGACACCCCGCAGCTATGGCTACACCTTC.

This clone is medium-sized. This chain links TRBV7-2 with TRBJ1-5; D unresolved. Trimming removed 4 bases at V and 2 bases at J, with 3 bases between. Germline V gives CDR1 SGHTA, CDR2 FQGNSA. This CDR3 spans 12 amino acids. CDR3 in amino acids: CASSSGNQPQHF. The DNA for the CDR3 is TGTGCCAGCAGCTCAGGCAATCAGCCCCAGCATTTT.

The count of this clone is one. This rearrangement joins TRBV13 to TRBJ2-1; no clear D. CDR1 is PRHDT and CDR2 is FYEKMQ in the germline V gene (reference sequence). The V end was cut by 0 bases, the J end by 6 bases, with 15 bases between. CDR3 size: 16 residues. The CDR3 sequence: CASSLGVLASSNEQFF. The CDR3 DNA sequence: TGTGCCAGCAGCTTAGGCGTCTTAGCCTCGTCCAATGAGCAGTTCTTC.

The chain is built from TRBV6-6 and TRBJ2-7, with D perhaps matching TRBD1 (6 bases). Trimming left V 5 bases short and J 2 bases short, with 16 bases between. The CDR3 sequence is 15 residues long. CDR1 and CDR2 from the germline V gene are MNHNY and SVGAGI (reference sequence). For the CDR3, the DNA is TGTGCCAGCAGTGCACCACCAACAGGGACCTACGAGCAGTACTTC. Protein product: CASSAPPTGTYEQYF.

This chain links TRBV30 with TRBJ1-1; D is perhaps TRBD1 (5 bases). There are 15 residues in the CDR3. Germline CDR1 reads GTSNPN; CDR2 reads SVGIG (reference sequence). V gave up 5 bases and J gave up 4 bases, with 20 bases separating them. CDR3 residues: CAWETNSGYGTEAFF. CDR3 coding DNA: TGTGCCTGGGAAACGAACTCAGGGTATGGCACTGAAGCTTTCTTT.

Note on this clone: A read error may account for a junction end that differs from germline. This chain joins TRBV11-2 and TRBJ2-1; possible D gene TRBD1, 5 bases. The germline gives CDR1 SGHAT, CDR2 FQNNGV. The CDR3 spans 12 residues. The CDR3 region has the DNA TGTGCCAGCAGATCACAGGTGGGTAGACTCCTCTTC. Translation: CASRSQVGRLLF.

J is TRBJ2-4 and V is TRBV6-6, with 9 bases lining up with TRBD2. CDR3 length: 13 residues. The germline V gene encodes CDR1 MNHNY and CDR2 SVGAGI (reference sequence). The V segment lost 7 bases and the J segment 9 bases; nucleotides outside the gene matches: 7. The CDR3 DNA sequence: TGTGCCAGCATTGATAGCGGGAGAGGCATTCAGTACTTC. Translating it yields CASIDSGRGIQYF.

CDR3 bases: TGTGCCAGCAGTGAATTCATCCTAAGAGGATGGGACGCCTGGGCAGGGGGTCAGCCCCAGCATTTT. It specifies CASSEFILRGWDAWAGGQPQHF. The rearrangement links TRBV6-1 to TRBJ1-5; 7 nucleotides agree with TRBD1. The junction had 28 bases not matched to a gene; V was cut back by 2 bases and J by 6 bases. The CDR3 has 22 residues. The germline V gene encodes CDR1 MNHNS and CDR2 SASEGT.

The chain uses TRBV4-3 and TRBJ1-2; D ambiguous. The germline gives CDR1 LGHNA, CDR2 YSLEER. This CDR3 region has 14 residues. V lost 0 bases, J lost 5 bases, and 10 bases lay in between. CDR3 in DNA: TGCGCCAGCAGCCAAGAGTGGAGCTTGTATGGCTACACCTTC. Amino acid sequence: CASSQEWSLYGYTF.

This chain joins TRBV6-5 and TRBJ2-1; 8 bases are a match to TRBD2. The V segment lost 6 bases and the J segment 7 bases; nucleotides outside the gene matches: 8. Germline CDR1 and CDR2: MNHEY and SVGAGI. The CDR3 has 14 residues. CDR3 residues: CASSPGTSNNEQFF. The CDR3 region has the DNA TGTGCCAGCAGCCCCGGGACTAGTAATAATGAGCAGTTCTTC.

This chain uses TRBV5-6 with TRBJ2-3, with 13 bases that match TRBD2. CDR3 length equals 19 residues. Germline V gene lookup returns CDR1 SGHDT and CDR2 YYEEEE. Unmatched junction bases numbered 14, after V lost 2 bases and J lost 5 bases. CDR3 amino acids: CASSFRSTGLAGLGDTQYF. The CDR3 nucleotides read TGTGCCAGCAGCTTCCGATCCACGGGACTAGCGGGGTTGGGAGATACGCAGTATTTT. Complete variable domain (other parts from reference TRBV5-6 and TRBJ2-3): DAGVTQSPTHLIKTRGQQVTLRCSPKSGHDTVSWYQQALGQGPQFIFQYYEEEERQRGNFPDRFSGHQFPNYSSELNVNALLLGDSALYLCASSFRSTGLAGLGDTQYFGPGTRLTVL.

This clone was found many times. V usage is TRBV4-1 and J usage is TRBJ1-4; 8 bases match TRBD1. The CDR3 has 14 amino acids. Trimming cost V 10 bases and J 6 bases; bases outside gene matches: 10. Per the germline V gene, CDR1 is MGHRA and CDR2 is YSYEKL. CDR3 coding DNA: TGCGCCACATCAGACAGGGGAAATTATGAAAAACTGTTTTTT. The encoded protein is CATSDRGNYEKLFF.

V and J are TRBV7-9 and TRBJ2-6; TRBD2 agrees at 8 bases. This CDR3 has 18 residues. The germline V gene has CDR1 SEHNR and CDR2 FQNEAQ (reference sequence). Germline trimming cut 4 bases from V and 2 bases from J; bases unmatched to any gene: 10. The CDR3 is CASSYKGTSNTGANVLTF. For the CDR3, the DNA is TGTGCCAGCAGCTATAAGGGGACTAGTAATACTGGGGCCAACGTCCTGACTTTC.

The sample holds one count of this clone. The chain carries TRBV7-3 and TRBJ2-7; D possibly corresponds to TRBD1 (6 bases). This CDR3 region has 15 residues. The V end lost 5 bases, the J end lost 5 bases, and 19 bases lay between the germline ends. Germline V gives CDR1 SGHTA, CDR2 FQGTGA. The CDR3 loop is CASSATHQGTHEQYF. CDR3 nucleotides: TGTGCCAGCAGCGCGACCCACCAGGGGACCCACGAGCAGTACTTC. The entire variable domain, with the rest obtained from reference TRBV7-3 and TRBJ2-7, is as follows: GAGVSQTPSNKVTEKGKYVELRCDPISGHTALYWYRQSLGQGPEFLIYFQGTGAADDSGLPNDRFFAVRPEGSVSTLKIQRTERGDSAVYLCASSATHQGTHEQYFGPGTRLTVT.

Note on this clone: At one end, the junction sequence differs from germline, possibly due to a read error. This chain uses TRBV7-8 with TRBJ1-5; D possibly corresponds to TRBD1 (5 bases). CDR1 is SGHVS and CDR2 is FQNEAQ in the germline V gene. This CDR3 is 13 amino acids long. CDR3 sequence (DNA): TGTGCCAGCAGCCCAGCAGGGAATCAGCCCCGGCATTTT. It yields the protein CASSPAGNQPRHF.

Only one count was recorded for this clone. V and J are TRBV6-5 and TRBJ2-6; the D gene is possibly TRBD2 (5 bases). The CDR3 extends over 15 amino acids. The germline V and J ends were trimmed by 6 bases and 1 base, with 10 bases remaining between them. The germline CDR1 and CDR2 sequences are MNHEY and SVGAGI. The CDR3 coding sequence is TGTGCCAGCAGATCAAGCGGATCTGGGGCCAACGTCCTGACTTTC. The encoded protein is CASRSSGSGANVLTF.

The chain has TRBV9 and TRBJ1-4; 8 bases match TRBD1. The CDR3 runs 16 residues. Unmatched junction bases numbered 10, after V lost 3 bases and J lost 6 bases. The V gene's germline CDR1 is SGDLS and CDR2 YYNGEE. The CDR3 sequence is CASSGGGTGLDEKLFF. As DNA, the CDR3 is TGTGCCAGCAGCGGCGGCGGGACAGGTTTAGATGAAAAACTGTTTTTT.

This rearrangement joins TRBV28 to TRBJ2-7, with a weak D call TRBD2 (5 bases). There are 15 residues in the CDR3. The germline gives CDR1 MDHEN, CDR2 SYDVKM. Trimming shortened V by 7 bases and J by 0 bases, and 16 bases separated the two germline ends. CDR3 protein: CASTEGGEASYEQYF. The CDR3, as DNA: TGTGCCAGCACGGAAGGAGGCGAGGCCTCCTACGAGCAGTACTTC.

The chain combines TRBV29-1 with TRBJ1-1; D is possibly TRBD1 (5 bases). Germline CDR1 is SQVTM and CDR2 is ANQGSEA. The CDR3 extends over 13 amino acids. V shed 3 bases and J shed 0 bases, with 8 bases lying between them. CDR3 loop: CSVEADMNTEAFF. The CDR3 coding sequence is TGCAGCGTTGAGGCGGACATGAACACTGAAGCTTTCTTT.

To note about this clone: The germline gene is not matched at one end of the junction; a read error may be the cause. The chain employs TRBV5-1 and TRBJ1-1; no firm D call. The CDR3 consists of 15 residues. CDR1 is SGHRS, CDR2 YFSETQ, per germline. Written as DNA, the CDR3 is TGTGCCAGCAGCTTCTTCGCTCCTGGAGACACTGAAGCTTTCTTT. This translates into CASSFFAPGDTEAFF. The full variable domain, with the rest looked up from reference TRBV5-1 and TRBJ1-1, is KAGVTQTPRYLIKTRGQQVTLSCSPISGHRSVSWYQQTPGQGLQFLFEYFSETQRNKGNFPGRFSGRQFSNSRSEMNVSTLELGDSALYLCASSFFAPGDTEAFFGQGTRLTVV.

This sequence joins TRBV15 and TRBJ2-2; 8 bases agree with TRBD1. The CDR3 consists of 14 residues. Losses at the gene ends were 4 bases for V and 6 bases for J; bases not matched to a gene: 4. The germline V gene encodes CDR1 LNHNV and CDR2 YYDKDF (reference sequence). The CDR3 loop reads CATSTRGQSGELFF. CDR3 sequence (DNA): TGTGCCACCAGCACCAGGGGGCAGTCCGGGGAGCTGTTTTTT.

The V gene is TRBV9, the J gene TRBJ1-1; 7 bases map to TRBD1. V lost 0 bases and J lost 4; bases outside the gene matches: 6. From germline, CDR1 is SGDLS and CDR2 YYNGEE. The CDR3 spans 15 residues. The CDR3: CASSVEETGFTEAFF. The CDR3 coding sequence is TGTGCCAGCAGCGTAGAGGAGACAGGGTTCACTGAAGCTTTCTTT.